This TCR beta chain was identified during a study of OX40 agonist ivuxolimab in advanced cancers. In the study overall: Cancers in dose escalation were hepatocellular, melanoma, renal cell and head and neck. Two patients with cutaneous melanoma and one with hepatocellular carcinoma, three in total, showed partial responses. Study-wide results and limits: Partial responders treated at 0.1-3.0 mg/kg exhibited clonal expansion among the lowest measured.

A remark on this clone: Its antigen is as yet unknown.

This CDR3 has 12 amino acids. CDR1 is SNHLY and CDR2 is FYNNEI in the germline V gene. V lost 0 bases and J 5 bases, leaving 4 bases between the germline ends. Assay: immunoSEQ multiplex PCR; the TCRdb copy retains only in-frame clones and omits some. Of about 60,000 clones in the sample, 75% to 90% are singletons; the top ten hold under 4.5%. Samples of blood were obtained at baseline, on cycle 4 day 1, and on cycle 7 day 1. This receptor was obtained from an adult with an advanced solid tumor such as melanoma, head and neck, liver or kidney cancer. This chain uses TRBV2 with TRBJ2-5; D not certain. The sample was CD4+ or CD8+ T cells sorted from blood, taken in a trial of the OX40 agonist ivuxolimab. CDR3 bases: TGTGCCAGCAGTGAAGCGCCCGAGACCCAGTACTTC. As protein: CASSEAPETQYF.